The rows below give T cell receptor beta chains drawn from one sample of a study of shared T cell receptors in the human thymus. Method: immunoSEQ multiplex PCR; TCRdb's copy keeps in-frame clones and lacks some. The sample includes hundreds of thousands of clones, roughly 86% seen only once; the top ten take just under 0.0095%. This same sample was also part of a study on human thymus T cells.

Sequenced input: thymocytes. These receptors were taken from a boy in the first two years of life with a congenital heart defect. Both conserved end residues are part of each CDR3. Fields, in order: D gene, clone size, V gene, J gene, CDR3 protein, CDR3 DNA. A D gene is named only where the DNA matches it firmly. Clone size is stated in some rows and not others, as once, few, many or a class when expanded.

>.|.|TRBV10-3|TRBJ1-5
CAISDPRQGNQPQHF
TGTGCCATCAGTGACCCTAGACAGGGCAATCAGCCCCAGCATTTT
>TRBD2|.|TRBV4-1|TRBJ2-7
CASSQVQSGGIMEQYF
TGCGCCAGCAGCCAAGTCCAGAGCGGGGGGATAATGGAGCAGTACTTC
>.|.|TRBV2|TRBJ1-1
CASRDTDRPPACGAFF
TGTGCCAGCAGAGATACGGACAGACCCCCCGCTTGTGGAGCTTTCTTT
>TRBD1|.|TRBV5-3|TRBJ1-2
CARSLLDRVHYGYTF
TGTGCCAGAAGCTTATTGGACAGGGTCCATTATGGCTACACCTTC
>TRBD2|.|TRBV7-2|TRBJ2-7
CASSLGVAGIAGETYEQYF
TGTGCCAGCAGCTTAGGGGTAGCCGGAATAGCGGGGGAGACTTACGAGCAGTACTTC
>.|.|TRBV19|TRBJ2-2
CASMGGWFIGELFF
TGTGCCAGTATGGGCGGGTGGTTCATCGGGGAGCTGTTTTTT
>.|.|TRBV30|TRBJ1-2
CAWSKLWGGTANYGYTF
TGTGCCTGGAGTAAACTCTGGGGAGGAACAGCTAACTATGGCTACACCTTC
>TRBD1|.|TRBV2|TRBJ2-7
CASSDWRQGGYEQYF
TGTGCCAGCAGTGACTGGCGACAGGGGGGGTACGAGCAGTACTTC
>.|.|TRBV13|TRBJ1-1
CASSLDSTGAFF
TGTGCCAGCAGCTTAGACTCCACTGGAGCTTTCTTT
>TRBD2|.|TRBV25-1|TRBJ2-1
CASTQTGTSGYNEQFF
TGTGCCAGCACTCAAACGGGAACTAGCGGCTACAATGAGCAGTTCTTC
>.|.|TRBV7-3|TRBJ2-7
CASSTPAAAYSSYEQYF
TGTGCCAGCAGCACCCCTGCGGCAGCATATTCCTCCTACGAGCAGTACTTC
>TRBD2|few|TRBV15|TRBJ2-1
CATSPLWLAGGFHNEQFF
TGTGCCACCAGCCCCCTATGGCTAGCGGGAGGATTTCACAATGAGCAGTTCTTC
>TRBD1|.|TRBV7-6|TRBJ2-7
CASSLAPGRGLTPSYEQYF
TGTGCCAGCAGCTTAGCCCCCGGCAGGGGGCTAACTCCGTCCTACGAGCAGTACTTC
>TRBD1|.|TRBV27|TRBJ2-3
CASSKTGDRISTDTQYF
TGTGCCAGCAGTAAAACCGGGGACAGGATTAGCACAGATACGCAGTATTTT
>.|few|TRBV18|TRBJ1-3
CASSPSSGNTIYF
TGTGCCAGCTCACCCTCCTCTGGAAACACCATATATTTT
>.|.|TRBV7-6|TRBJ1-3
CASSFTESLSGNTIYF
TGTGCCAGCAGCTTTACAGAAAGTCTCTCTGGAAACACCATATATTTT
>.|.|TRBV30|TRBJ1-2
CAWRAGYGYTF
TGTGCCTGGAGAGCGGGCTATGGCTACACCTTC
>.|.|TRBV18|TRBJ2-2
CASWGLHTGELFF
TGTGCCTCCTGGGGACTTCACACCGGGGAGCTGTTTTTT
>TRBD1|.|TRBV5-6|TRBJ2-4
CASSLRGRDKNIQYF
TGTGCCAGCAGCCTAAGGGGGCGCGACAAAAACATTCAGTACTTC
>.|.|TRBV10-3|TRBJ2-2
CAISGVQGRVTGELFF
TGTGCCATCAGTGGGGTCCAGGGGCGCGTCACCGGGGAGCTGTTTTTT
>.|.|TRBV27|TRBJ2-3
CASSVLAEDSTDTQYF
TGTGCCAGCAGTGTGCTGGCAGAAGATAGCACAGATACGCAGTATTTT
>TRBD1|.|TRBV5-5|TRBJ1-4
CASRKDRDQTNEKLFF
TGTGCCAGCAGAAAGGACAGGGACCAAACTAATGAAAAACTGTTTTTT
>.|.|TRBV7-9|TRBJ2-5
CASRTGVQETQYF
TGTGCCAGCAGAACTGGAGTACAAGAGACCCAGTACTTC
>TRBD1|.|TRBV4-3|TRBJ2-1
CASSPMGTVSYNEQFF
TGCGCCAGCAGTCCTATGGGGACAGTCTCCTACAATGAGCAGTTCTTC
>.|.|TRBV18|TRBJ2-5
CASSPGQWETQYF
TGTGCCAGCTCACCCGGACAGTGGGAGACCCAGTACTTC
>TRBD2|.|TRBV5-6|TRBJ2-5
CASSPTGLAYQETQYF
TGTGCCAGCAGCCCAACCGGACTAGCGTACCAAGAGACCCAGTACTTC
>TRBD1|.|TRBV27|TRBJ1-2
CASSPLEPDRPGYGYTF
TGTGCCAGCAGTCCCTTGGAGCCGGACAGGCCGGGGTATGGCTACACCTTC
>.|.|TRBV2|TRBJ1-3
CASSESPGISRNTIYF
TGTGCCAGCAGTGAATCCCCAGGGATATCCAGAAACACCATATATTTT
>.|.|TRBV28|TRBJ1-1
CASSPGGVDTEAFF
TGTGCCAGCAGTCCGGGGGGGGTCGACACTGAAGCTTTCTTT
>.|.|TRBV11-2|TRBJ2-7
CASSCTGESEQYF
TGTGCCAGCAGCTGCACCGGGGAATCCGAGCAGTACTTC
>TRBD1|once|TRBV4-1|TRBJ1-5
CASSQGGSQGKQNQPQHF
TGCGCCAGCAGCCAAGGGGGGTCACAGGGGAAGCAGAATCAGCCCCAGCATTTT
>.|once|TRBV10-3|TRBJ1-5
CAISDPGTRTRHQPQHF
TGTGCCATCAGTGACCCGGGGACTCGGACCCGTCATCAGCCCCAGCATTTT
>TRBD1|few|TRBV28|TRBJ1-4
CASSLGQGGEKLFF
TGTGCCAGCAGTCTCGGACAGGGAGGGGAAAAACTGTTTTTT
>TRBD2|.|TRBV25-1|TRBJ2-5
CASSDHGTSGRQYF
TGTGCCAGCAGTGACCATGGGACTAGCGGGAGGCAGTACTTC
>.|.|TRBV5-1|TRBJ1-4
CASSLAEGSEKLFF
TGCGCCAGCAGCTTGGCCGAAGGGAGTGAAAAACTGTTTTTT
>TRBD2|once|TRBV6-4|TRBJ2-2
CASSDSLGLAGGGGTGELFF
TGTGCCAGCAGTGACTCTTTGGGACTAGCGGGGGGGGGAGGCACCGGGGAGCTGTTTTTT
>TRBD2|few|TRBV19|TRBJ2-1
CASSIGGSPYNEQFF
TGTGCCAGTAGTATAGGCGGGAGCCCCTACAATGAGCAGTTCTTC